In its sample, the clone carrying this TCR beta chain was seen many times. Its target is unknown. CDR1 and CDR2 from the germline V gene are MNHEY and SMNVEV (reference sequence). The CDR3 spans 14 residues. Trimming stripped 6 bases from V and 0 bases from J, with 12 bases between. A universal primer site and UMIs were added as TCR cDNA was made by 5'RACE template switching. TCRdb ran MiXCR on the 5' RACE reads and lists one entry per CDR3 protein. The sample consists of over 150,000 distinct CDR3 sequences, 5.5% to 8% of them appearing once. These data are taken from a study of T cells after yellow fever vaccination. Findings and limits, study-wide: Researchers noted that a small share of clonotypes showed up in both CD4 and CD8 compartments. The secondary T-cell response peaked on day 5, not day 15, but was weaker. In post-booster samples, most primary-vaccination clones reappeared (just under 97% CD4, 75% to 90% CD8).

This TCR was recovered from a man aged 18 to 30 who received the YFV17D yellow fever vaccine. The source material was CD4+ T cells sorted from PBMCs, sampled on the day of the first yellow fever vaccination. The chain joins TRBV27 to TRBJ2-7; D might be TRBD1 (6 bases). The CDR3 bases are TGTGCCAGCAGGGACAGAAAAAGCTCCTACGAGCAGTACTTC. Translation: CASRDRKSSYEQYF.